This T cell receptor (beta chain) was recorded in a study of radiotherapy plus CTLA-4 blockade in lung cancer. The data were produced by immunoSEQ multiplex PCR, yet TCRdb's version contains in-frame clones alone and is incomplete. The sample shows 53,000 or so clones, about 88% of them seen only once. With ipilimumab providing CTLA-4 blockade, focal radiation was administered to patients who had chemo-refractory metastatic non-small-cell lung cancer. Trimming took 2 bases from V and 3 from J, leaving 23 bases between them. The CDR3 contains 18 residues. Per germline, CDR1 SGHTA and CDR2 FQGNSA. This clone has more than one count but fewer than ten.

The clonotype comes from a human donor with non-small cell lung cancer that progressed on radiotherapy plus ipilimumab. Some clones in this sample may be carry-over from other donors' samples. The V and J genes are TRBV7-2 and TRBJ2-7, with D maybe TRBD2 (6 bases). Material: peripheral blood, obtained from a patient treated with radiotherapy plus ipilimumab. The CDR3 sequence is CASSLSPPKTSRVYEQYF. As DNA, the CDR3 is TGTGCCAGCAGCTTAAGCCCCCCTAAGACTAGTAGGGTCTACGAGCAGTACTTC.